This T cell receptor beta chain was recorded in a study of blood T cell repertoires in COVID-19. Data came from immunoSEQ multiplex PCR; TCRdb stores just in-frame clones and leaves some out. The table records 130,000 or so clones, about 81% of them present only once. The receptor was isolated from a woman of 80 years or more with acute or convalescent COVID-19. Sequences were obtained from peripheral blood.

CDR3 nucleotide sequence: TGTGCCAGCAGTGAATGGGGGGGTCTTGGCACAGATACGCAGTATTTT. Translated, it gives CASSEWGGLGTDTQYF. The V call is TRBV6-1, the J call TRBJ2-3, with 7 nucleotides matching TRBD2. V lost 2 bases, J lost 1 base, and 6 bases stayed unmatched. Germline CDR1 and CDR2: MNHNS and SASEGT. This CDR3 has 16 residues.